The 24 T cell receptor beta chains in this list originate from one sample, sequenced in a study of cytomegalovirus exposure and HLA in healthy donors. Primers for the PCR totalled 60 Vbeta and 13 Jbeta. Libraries were prepared by immunoSEQ multiplex PCR; TCRdb keeps only in-frame clonotypes and omits some of them. Among about 160,000 clones, approximately 80% were seen once, and the ten largest hold roughly 4.5%. Source material: PBMCs. The receptors were gathered from a woman in her fifties or sixties in good health and CMV-seropositive.

Written as DNA, the CDR3 is TGTGCCAGCAGCTTAGGCTTTCGGTTCTCCTACGAGCAGTACTTC. This sequence encodes CASSLGFRFSYEQYF. This chain connects TRBV7-2 to TRBJ2-5, with D hard to call. The J call may be wrong; the DNA end is better matched by TRBJ2-7. The length of the CDR3 is 15 residues. From germline, CDR1 is SGHTA and CDR2 FQGNSA.

The chain employs TRBV9 and TRBJ2-7; 10 bases match TRBD1. V lost 3 bases, J lost 6 bases, and 9 bases stayed unmatched. Per the germline V gene, CDR1 is SGDLS and CDR2 is YYNGEE. There are 15 residues in the CDR3. CDR3 DNA: TGTGCCAGCAGCGACCCGGGACAGGGGAACTGCGAGCAGTACTTC. Its protein is CASSDPGQGNCEQYF.

This chain joins TRBV18 and TRBJ2-2; tentatively, D is TRBD1 (6 bases). The germline V and J ends were trimmed by 6 bases and 2 bases, with 16 bases remaining between them. This CDR3 comprises 16 residues. Germline V gene lookup returns CDR1 KGHSH and CDR2 LQKENI. CDR3 loop: CASSPGQLENTGELFF. CDR3 nucleotide sequence: TGTGCCAGCTCGCCTGGACAGCTGGAAAACACCGGGGAGCTGTTTTTT.

The rearrangement links TRBV10-2 to TRBJ1-6, with 7 positions matching TRBD1. There are 14 residues in the CDR3. Germline CDR1 reads WSHSY; CDR2 reads SAAADI. Unmatched junction bases numbered 5, after V lost 1 base and J lost 11 bases. CDR3 bases: TGCGCCAGCAGTGAGTACAGGGGTGCGCCACCCCTCCACTTT. Translating gives CASSEYRGAPPLHF.

The chain recombines TRBV7-9 with TRBJ2-3; TRBD2 matches at 7 bases. This CDR3 is built from 17 residues. The germline CDR1 and CDR2 sequences are SEHNR and FQNEAQ (reference sequence). Trimming took 5 bases from V and 2 from J; bases not matched to a gene: 13. The CDR3 DNA reads as TGTGCCAGCAGCCTCGCGACTAGCTCAGACCTCACAGATACGCAGTATTTT. Translation: CASSLATSSDLTDTQYF.

The chain carries TRBV13 and TRBJ2-3, with 8 positions matching TRBD2. Germline CDR1 and CDR2: PRHDT and FYEKMQ (reference sequence). Germline trimming cut 5 bases from V and 0 bases from J; bases unmatched to any gene: 7. The CDR3 is 16 residues long. Here the CDR3 reads CASSALTSVSTDTQYF. CDR3 coding DNA: TGTGCCAGCAGCGCCCTGACTAGCGTTAGCACAGATACGCAGTATTTT.

The chain carries TRBV19 and TRBJ1-2, with TRBD1 matching 9 bases. Germline V gene data show CDR1 as LNHDA and CDR2 as SQIVND (reference sequence). V lost 3 bases to trimming and J lost 1 base; unmatched junction nucleotides: 9. This CDR3 is 17 amino acids long. The CDR3 here is CASSIMGTGRNNYGYTF. CDR3 sequence (DNA): TGTGCCAGTAGTATTATGGGGACAGGGAGGAATAACTATGGCTACACCTTC.

DNA of the CDR3: TGCGCCAGCAGCCGACAGGGGAGCACAGATACGCAGTATTTT. As protein: CASSRQGSTDTQYF. The chain joins TRBV4-3 to TRBJ2-3, with 8 nucleotides matching TRBD1. This CDR3 region has 14 residues. Looked up from germline, CDR1 is LGHNA and CDR2 is YSLEER. The V segment lost 4 bases and the J segment 0 bases; nucleotides outside the gene matches: 0.

The V and J genes are TRBV7-9 and TRBJ1-1, with 7 nucleotides matching TRBD1. The CDR3 consists of 15 residues. With V trimmed by 5 bases and J by 2 bases, 8 bases remained unmatched. Germline values: CDR1 SEHNR, CDR2 FQNEAQ (reference sequence). This chain's CDR3 is CASSLRTGLNTEAFF. In nucleotides, the CDR3 is TGTGCCAGCAGCCTCCGGACAGGCCTCAACACTGAAGCTTTCTTT.

Only a few counts were recorded for this clone. The chain combines TRBV6-1 with TRBJ2-5, with 8 bases that match TRBD2. CDR3 length: 18 residues. With V trimmed by 2 bases and J by 1 base, 12 bases remained unmatched. From germline, CDR1 is MNHNS and CDR2 SASEGT. The CDR3 sequence is CASSENPPVAGTQETQYF. CDR3 sequence (DNA): TGTGCCAGCAGTGAAAACCCCCCAGTAGCGGGAACCCAAGAGACCCAGTACTTC.

CDR3 coding DNA: TGTGCCACCAGCAGAGCGCAAGAGACCCAGTACTTC. Amino acid sequence: CATSRAQETQYF. The rearrangement links TRBV15 to TRBJ2-5; unclear D gene. The germline V gene encodes CDR1 LNHNV and CDR2 YYDKDF (reference sequence). Between the trimmed V and J ends, which lost 1 base and 2 bases, there was a span of 2 bases. The CDR3 loop spans 12 amino acids.

The CDR3, as DNA: TGTGCCAGCAGATCGCCCGAGAGCTACGAGCAGTACTTC. It encodes CASRSPESYEQYF. J is TRBJ2-7 and V is TRBV7-2; D unresolved. Germline V gene data show CDR1 as SGHTA and CDR2 as FQGNSA. V gave up 6 bases and J gave up 3 bases, with 12 bases separating them. The CDR3 covers 13 residues.

This chain joins TRBV27 and TRBJ2-2; a possible D gene is TRBD2 (6 bases). CDR1 is MNHEY and CDR2 is SMNVEV in the germline V gene (reference sequence). Between the trimmed V and J ends, which lost 10 bases and 1 base, there was a span of 19 bases. This CDR3 has 16 residues. In DNA form, the CDR3 reads TGTGCCACCCGGTATCTAGCGCCCAAGAACACCGGGGAGCTGTTTTTT. It encodes CATRYLAPKNTGELFF.

The chain couples TRBV5-1 to TRBJ2-1; 10 bases line up with TRBD2. Looked up from germline, CDR1 is SGHRS and CDR2 is YFSETQ. J lost 7 bases, V lost 4 bases, and 8 bases had no gene match. The CDR3 loop spans 15 amino acids. The CDR3 DNA follows: TGCGCCAGCAGCGCTTCTACGACTAGCGGGAATGAGCAGTTCTTC. Residues: CASSASTTSGNEQFF.

This clone was observed a few times. The rearrangement joins TRBV10-1 to TRBJ1-5, with 10 bases lining up with TRBD1. V trimming: 5 bases; J trimming: 6 bases; junction bases outside the gene matches: 7. The CDR3 contains 15 residues. Germline-derived CDR1 and CDR2 are WNHNN and SYGVQD (reference sequence). The CDR3 is CASSTTTGGGQPQHF. CDR3 coding DNA: TGCGCCAGCAGTACTACGACAGGGGGCGGTCAGCCCCAGCATTTT.

The chain employs TRBV27 and TRBJ2-4; the D gene is possibly TRBD1 (7 bases). Germline assignment: CDR1 MNHEY and CDR2 SMNVEV (reference sequence). The CDR3 spans 13 residues. V was pared by 3 bases and J by 7 bases, with 10 bases between. The CDR3: CASSLEGANIQYF. For the CDR3, the DNA is TGTGCCAGCAGTTTGGAGGGGGCCAACATTCAGTACTTC.

DNA of the CDR3: TGCGCCAGCAGCCAACCTAGCCGGGGACAGGGAAAGGGGTCACCCCTCCACTTT. It yields the protein CASSQPSRGQGKGSPLHF. The V call is TRBV4-1, the J call TRBJ1-6; 9 bases line up with TRBD1. The J segment lost 10 bases and the V segment lost 2 bases, leaving 15 bases of the junction unmatched. The V gene's germline CDR1 is MGHRA and CDR2 YSYEKL. The CDR3 spans 18 residues.

This sequence joins TRBV2 and TRBJ2-7; possibly TRBD1 for D (5 bases). CDR1 SNHLY and CDR2 FYNNEI come from the germline V gene. V was trimmed by 8 bases and J by 2 bases, leaving 7 bases between them. This CDR3 spans 11 amino acids. Here the CDR3 DNA reads TGTGCCAGCGGGGCCGCCTACGAGCAGTACTTC. Residues: CASGAAYEQYF.

This clone was picked up one time. The gene calls are TRBV2 and TRBJ2-2; 12 bases are a match to TRBD2. CDR1 is SNHLY, CDR2 FYNNEI, per germline. V dropped 7 bases and J dropped 7; count of bases not matched to a gene: 7. CDR3 length: 15 amino acids. For the CDR3, the DNA is TGTGCCAGCATGTGGACTAGCGGGAATAACGGGGAGCTGTTTTTT. Its protein is CASMWTSGNNGELFF.

This chain uses TRBV9 with TRBJ1-6, with a tentative D call TRBD1 (5 bases). Germline V CDR1 and CDR2: SGDLS, YYNGEE. CDR3 length: 14 residues. Between the trimmed V and J ends, which lost 7 bases and 5 bases, there was a span of 13 bases. The CDR3: CASSTAGDNSPLHF. The CDR3 DNA reads TGTGCCAGCTCCACAGCGGGGGATAATTCACCCCTCCACTTT.

The sample holds one count of this clone. The rearrangement joins TRBV5-1 to TRBJ1-4; weak D call: TRBD1 (5 bases). Germline CDR1 and CDR2: SGHRS and YFSETQ. The V end was cut by 0 bases, the J end by 14 bases, with 17 bases between. This CDR3 spans 14 amino acids. CDR3 DNA sequence: TGCGCCAGCAGCTTGGCCAACGGGGGTACGGCTCTGTTTTTT. Translation gives CASSLANGGTALFF.

The chain combines TRBV7-9 with TRBJ1-3, with TRBD1 matching 9 bases. Germline CDR1 SEHNR, CDR2 FQNEAQ (reference sequence). The V segment lost 6 bases and the J segment 2 bases; nucleotides outside the gene matches: 2. The CDR3 is 14 residues long. In nucleotides, the CDR3 is TGTGCCAGCAGTGGGACAGGGACTGGAAACACCATATATTTT. Its translation is CASSGTGTGNTIYF.

The V call is TRBV10-2, the J call TRBJ1-4; tentatively, D is TRBD1 (5 bases). With 2 bases removed from V and 3 bases from J, the gap between germline ends came to 10 bases. The germline V gene encodes CDR1 WSHSY and CDR2 SAAADI. The length of the CDR3 is 15 residues. The CDR3 sequence: CASSETGGSNEKLFF. In DNA, the CDR3 is TGCGCCAGCAGTGAGACGGGGGGTTCTAATGAAAAACTGTTTTTT.

V and J are TRBV9 and TRBJ2-3; D not resolved. Trimming removed 1 base from V and 4 bases from J, with 7 bases in between. The CDR3 extends over 13 amino acids. The germline CDR1 and CDR2 sequences are SGDLS and YYNGEE. The CDR3 nucleotides read TGTGCCAGCAGCGTACTCCCGGCAGATACGCAGTATTTT. This codes for CASSVLPADTQYF.